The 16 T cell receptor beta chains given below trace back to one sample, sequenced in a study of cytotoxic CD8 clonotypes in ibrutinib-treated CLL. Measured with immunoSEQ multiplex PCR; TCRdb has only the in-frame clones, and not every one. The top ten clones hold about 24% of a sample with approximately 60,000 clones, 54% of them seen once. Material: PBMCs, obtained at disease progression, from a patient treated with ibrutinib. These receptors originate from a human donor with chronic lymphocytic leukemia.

The CDR3 protein is CASSVLGTDTQYF. CDR3 nucleotides: TGTGCCAGCAGCGTTCTCGGCACAGATACGCAGTATTTT. The V and J genes are TRBV9 and TRBJ2-3; D not resolved. V dropped 2 bases and J dropped 1 base, with 5 bases sitting between them. The germline V gene has CDR1 SGDLS and CDR2 YYNGEE. The CDR3 spans 13 residues.

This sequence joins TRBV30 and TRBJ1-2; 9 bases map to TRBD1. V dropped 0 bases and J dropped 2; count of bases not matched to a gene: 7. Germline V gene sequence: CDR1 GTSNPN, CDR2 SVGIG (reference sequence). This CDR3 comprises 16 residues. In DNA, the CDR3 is TGTGCCTGGAGTGTATGGGGACAGGGAGGCAACTATGGCTACACCTTC. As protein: CAWSVWGQGGNYGYTF. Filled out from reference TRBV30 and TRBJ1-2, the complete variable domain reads SQTIHQWPATLVQPVGSPLSLECTVEGTSNPNLYWYRQAAGRGLQLLFYSVGIGQISSEVPQNLSASRPQDRQFILSSKKLLLSDSGFYLCAWSVWGQGGNYGYTFGSGTRLTVV.

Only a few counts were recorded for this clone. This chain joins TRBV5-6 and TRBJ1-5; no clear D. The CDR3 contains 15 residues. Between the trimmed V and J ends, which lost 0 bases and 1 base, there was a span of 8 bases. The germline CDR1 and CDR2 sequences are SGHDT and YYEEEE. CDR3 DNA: TGTGCCAGCAGCTTGGCCTACATCAGCAATCAGCCCCAGCATTTT. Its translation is CASSLAYISNQPQHF.

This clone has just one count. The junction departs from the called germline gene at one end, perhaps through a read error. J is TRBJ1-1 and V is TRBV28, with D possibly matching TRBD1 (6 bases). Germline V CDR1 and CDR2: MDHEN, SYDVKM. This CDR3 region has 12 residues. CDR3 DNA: TGTGCCGGCAGGGGAATGAACACTGAAGCTTTCTTT. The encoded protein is CAGRGMNTEAFF.

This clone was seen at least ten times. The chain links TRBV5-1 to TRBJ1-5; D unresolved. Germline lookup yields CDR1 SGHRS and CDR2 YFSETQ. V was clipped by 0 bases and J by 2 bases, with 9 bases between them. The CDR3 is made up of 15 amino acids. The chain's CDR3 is CASSLAGFGNQPQHF. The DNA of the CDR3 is TGCGCCAGCAGCTTGGCGGGATTCGGCAATCAGCCCCAGCATTTT.

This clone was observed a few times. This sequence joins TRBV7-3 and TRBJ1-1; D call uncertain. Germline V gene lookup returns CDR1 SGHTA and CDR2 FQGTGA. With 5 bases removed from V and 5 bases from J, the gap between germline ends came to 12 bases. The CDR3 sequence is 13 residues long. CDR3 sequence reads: CASSKLLGTEAFF. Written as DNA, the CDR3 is TGTGCCAGCAGCAAACTCCTAGGGACTGAAGCTTTCTTT.

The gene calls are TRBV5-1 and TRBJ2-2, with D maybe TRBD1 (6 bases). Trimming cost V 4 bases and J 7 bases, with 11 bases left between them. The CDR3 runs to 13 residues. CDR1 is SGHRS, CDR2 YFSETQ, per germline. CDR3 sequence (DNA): TGCGCCAGCAGCCGCGACAGGATCGGGGAGCTGTTTTTT. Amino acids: CASSRDRIGELFF.

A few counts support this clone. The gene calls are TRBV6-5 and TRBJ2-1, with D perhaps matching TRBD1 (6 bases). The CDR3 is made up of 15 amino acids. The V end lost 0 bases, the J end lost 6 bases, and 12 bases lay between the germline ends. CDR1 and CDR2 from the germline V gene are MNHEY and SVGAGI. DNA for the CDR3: TGTGCCAGCAGTTACTCGATATTCAGGGGCAATGAGCAGTTCTTC. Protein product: CASSYSIFRGNEQFF.

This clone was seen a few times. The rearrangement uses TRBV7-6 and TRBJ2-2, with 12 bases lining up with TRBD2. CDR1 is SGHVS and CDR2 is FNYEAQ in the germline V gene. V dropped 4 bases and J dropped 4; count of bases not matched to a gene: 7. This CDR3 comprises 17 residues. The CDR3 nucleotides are TGTGCCAGCAGCTCAGTCGCGGGACTAGCGGGCACCGGGGAGCTGTTTTTT. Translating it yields CASSSVAGLAGTGELFF.

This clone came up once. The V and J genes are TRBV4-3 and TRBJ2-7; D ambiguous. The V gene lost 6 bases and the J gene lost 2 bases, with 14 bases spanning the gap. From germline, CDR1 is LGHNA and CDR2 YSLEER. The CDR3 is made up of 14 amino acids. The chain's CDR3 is CASREFTMPYEQYF. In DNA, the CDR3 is TGCGCCAGCAGGGAATTCACCATGCCCTACGAGCAGTACTTC.

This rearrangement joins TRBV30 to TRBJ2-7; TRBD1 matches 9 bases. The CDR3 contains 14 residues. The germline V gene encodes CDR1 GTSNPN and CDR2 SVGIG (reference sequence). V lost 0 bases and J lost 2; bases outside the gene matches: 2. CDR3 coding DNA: TGTGCCTGGAGTGTACGGGACAGGGCCTACGAGCAGTACTTC. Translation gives CAWSVRDRAYEQYF.

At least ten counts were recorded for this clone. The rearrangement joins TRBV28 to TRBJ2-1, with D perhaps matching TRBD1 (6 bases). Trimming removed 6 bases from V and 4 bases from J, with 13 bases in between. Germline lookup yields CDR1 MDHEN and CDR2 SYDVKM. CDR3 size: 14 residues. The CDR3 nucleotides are TGTGCCAGCAGACGACAGGACCGGTACAATGAGCAGTTCTTC. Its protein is CASRRQDRYNEQFF.

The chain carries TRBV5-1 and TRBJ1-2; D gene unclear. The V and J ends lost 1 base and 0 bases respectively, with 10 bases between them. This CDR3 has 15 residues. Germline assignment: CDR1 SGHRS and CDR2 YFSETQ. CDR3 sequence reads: CASSLTGNANYGYTF. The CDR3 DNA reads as TGCGCCAGCAGCTTGACTGGCAATGCTAACTATGGCTACACCTTC.

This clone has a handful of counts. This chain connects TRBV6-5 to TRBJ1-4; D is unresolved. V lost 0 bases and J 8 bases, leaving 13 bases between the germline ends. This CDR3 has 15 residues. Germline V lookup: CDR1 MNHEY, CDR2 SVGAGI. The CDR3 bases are TGTGCCAGCAGTTACTCATCGGGGATTGGGGAAAAACTGTTTTTT. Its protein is CASSYSSGIGEKLFF.

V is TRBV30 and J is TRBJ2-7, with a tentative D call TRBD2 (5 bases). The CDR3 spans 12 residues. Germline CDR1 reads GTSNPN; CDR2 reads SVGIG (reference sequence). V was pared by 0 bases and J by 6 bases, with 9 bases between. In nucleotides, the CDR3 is TGTGCCTGGAGTGTATCTAGCCTCGAGCAGTACTTC. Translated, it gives CAWSVSSLEQYF. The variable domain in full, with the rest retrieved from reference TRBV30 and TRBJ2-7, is SQTIHQWPATLVQPVGSPLSLECTVEGTSNPNLYWYRQAAGRGLQLLFYSVGIGQISSEVPQNLSASRPQDRQFILSSKKLLLSDSGFYLCAWSVSSLEQYFGPGTRLTVT.

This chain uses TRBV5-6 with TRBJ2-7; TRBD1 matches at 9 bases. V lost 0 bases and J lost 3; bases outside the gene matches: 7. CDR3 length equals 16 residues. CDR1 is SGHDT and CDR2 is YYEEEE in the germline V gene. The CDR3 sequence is CASSLESQGALYEQYF. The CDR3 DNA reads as TGTGCCAGCAGCTTGGAATCACAGGGGGCCCTCTACGAGCAGTACTTC.